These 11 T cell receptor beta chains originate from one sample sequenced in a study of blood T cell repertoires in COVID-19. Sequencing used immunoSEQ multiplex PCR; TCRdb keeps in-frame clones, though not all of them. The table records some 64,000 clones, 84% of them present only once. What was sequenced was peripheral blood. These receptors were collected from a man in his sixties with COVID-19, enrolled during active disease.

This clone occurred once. CDR3 protein: CASSPWTGGITEAFF. In nucleotides, the CDR3 is TGTGCCAGCAGTCCCTGGACAGGGGGCATCACTGAAGCTTTCTTT. The chain uses TRBV6-5 and TRBJ1-1, with 11 bases aligning to TRBD1. There are 15 residues in the CDR3. With 5 bases clipped from V and 4 bases from J, the junction kept 6 bases outside the gene matches. Germline CDR1 is MNHEY and CDR2 is SVGAGI.

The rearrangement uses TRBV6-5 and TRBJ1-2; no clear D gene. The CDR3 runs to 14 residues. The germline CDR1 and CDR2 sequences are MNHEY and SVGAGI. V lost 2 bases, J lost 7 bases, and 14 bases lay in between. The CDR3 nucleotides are TGTGCCAGCAGTTACGACCATAATGAGGGTGGCTACACCTTC. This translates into CASSYDHNEGGYTF.

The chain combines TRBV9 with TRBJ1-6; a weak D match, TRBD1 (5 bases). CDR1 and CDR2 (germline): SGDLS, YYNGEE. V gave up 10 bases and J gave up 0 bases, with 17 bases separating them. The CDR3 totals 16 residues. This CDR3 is CAPCDRTHSYNSPLHF. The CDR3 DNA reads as TGTGCCCCGTGTGACAGAACACACTCCTATAATTCACCCCTCCACTTT.

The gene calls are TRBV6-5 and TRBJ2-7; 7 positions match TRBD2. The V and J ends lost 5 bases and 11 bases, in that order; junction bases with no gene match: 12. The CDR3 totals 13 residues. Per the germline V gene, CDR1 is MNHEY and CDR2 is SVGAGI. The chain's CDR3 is CASSILGGEIKYF. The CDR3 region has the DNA TGTGCCAGCAGTATCTTGGGAGGGGAGATTAAGTACTTC.

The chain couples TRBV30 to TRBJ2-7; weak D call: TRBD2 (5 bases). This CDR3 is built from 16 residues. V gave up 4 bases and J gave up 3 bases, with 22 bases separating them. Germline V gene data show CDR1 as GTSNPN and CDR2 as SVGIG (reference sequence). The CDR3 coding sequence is TGTGCCTGGAACACCTTACCATTCGGGGAATTCTACGAGCAGTACTTC. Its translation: CAWNTLPFGEFYEQYF. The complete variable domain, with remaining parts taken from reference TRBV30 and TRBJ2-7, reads SQTIHQWPATLVQPVGSPLSLECTVEGTSNPNLYWYRQAAGRGLQLLFYSVGIGQISSEVPQNLSASRPQDRQFILSSKKLLLSDSGFYLCAWNTLPFGEFYEQYFGPGTRLTVT.

The CDR3 nucleotides are TGCGCCAGCAGCTTGTCTTACAGGGGGTCGGCTTTCTTT. This encodes CASSLSYRGSAFF. This chain joins TRBV5-1 and TRBJ1-1; TRBD1 aligns across 8 bases. The germline gives CDR1 SGHRS, CDR2 YFSETQ. The CDR3 contains 13 residues. V trimming: 1 base; J trimming: 11 bases; junction bases outside the gene matches: 7. The full variable domain, completed using reference TRBV5-1 and TRBJ1-1, is KAGVTQTPRYLIKTRGQQVTLSCSPISGHRSVSWYQQTPGQGLQFLFEYFSETQRNKGNFPGRFSGRQFSNSRSEMNVSTLELGDSALYLCASSLSYRGSAFFGQGTRLTVV.

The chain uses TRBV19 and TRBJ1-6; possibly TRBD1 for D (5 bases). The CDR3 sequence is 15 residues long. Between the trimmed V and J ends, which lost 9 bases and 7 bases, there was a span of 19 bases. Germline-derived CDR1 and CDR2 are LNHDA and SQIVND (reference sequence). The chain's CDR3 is CASLLQAGQNSPLHF. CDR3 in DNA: TGTGCCAGCCTCCTCCAGGCGGGGCAAAATTCACCCCTCCACTTT.

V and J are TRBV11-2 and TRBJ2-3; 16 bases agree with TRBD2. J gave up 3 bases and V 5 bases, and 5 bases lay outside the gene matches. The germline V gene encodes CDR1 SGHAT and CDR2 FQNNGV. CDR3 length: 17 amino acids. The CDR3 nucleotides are TGTGCCAGCAGCCCGGGACTAGCGGGAGGGGAGACAGATACGCAGTATTTT. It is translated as CASSPGLAGGETDTQYF.

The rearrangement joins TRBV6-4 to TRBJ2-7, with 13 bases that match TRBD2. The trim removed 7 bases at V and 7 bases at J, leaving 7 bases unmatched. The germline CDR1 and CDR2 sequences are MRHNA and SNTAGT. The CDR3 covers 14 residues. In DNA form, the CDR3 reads TGTGCCAGCACCGGGACTAGCGGGAAGGGGGAGCAGTACTTC. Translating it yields CASTGTSGKGEQYF.

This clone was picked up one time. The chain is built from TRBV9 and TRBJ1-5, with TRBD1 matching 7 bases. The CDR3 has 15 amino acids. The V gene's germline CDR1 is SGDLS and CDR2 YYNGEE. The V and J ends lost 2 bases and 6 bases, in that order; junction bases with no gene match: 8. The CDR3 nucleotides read TGTGCCAGCAGCGTGACAGGGTTGATAGGTCAGCCCCAGCATTTT. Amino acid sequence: CASSVTGLIGQPQHF.

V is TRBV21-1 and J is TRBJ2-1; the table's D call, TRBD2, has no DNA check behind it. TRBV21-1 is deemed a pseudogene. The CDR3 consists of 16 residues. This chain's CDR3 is CASSNCGPSWDNEQFF. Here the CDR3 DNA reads TGTGCCAGCAGCAATTGCGGGCCTAGCTGGGACAATGAGCAGTTCTTC.